A selection of T cell receptor beta chains follows, all from one sample in a study of monozygotic twins with inflammatory bowel disease. TCRdb reprocessed the 5' RACE reads, with one entry per CDR3 protein and no DNA. Recorded for this sample: approximately 400,000 distinct CDR3 sequences. What was sequenced was blood. Receptors originate from a human donor with ulcerative colitis or Crohn's disease, or a healthy co-twin of an affected twin (not recorded which). CDR3s include the opening cysteine and the closing phenylalanine or tryptophan.

v_gene	len	j_gene	CDR3aa
TRBV6-2/TRBV6-3	14	TRBJ1-1	CASSYLGGNTEAFF
TRBV5-1	14	TRBJ2-7	CASRFGQGTYEQYF
TRBV4-1	14	TRBJ1-5	CASSQAGSNQPQHF
TRBV20-1	13	TRBJ1-1	CSARSARGVEAFF
TRBV29-1	12	TRBJ2-5	CSARGLAETQYF
TRBV7-9	13	TRBJ1-1	CASSLREFTEAFF
TRBV6-5	15	TRBJ2-1	CASSSRTSGRNKQFF
TRBV2	13	TRBJ2-7	CASRKGLAGEQYF
TRBV12-3/TRBV12-4	16	TRBJ2-2	CASSLYQNQLTGELFF
TRBV20-1	12	TRBJ1-5	CSAGSSNQPQHF
TRBV5-1	17	TRBJ2-1	CTSSERTSGRKNNEQFF
TRBV4-3	16	TRBJ1-5	CASSHPGQGNNQPQHF
TRBV7-2	15	TRBJ2-1	CASSVLAGGHNEQFF
TRBV6-1	14	TRBJ2-7	CASTRLAGSYEQYF
TRBV19	11	TRBJ2-3	CASSIGDTQYF
TRBV7-9	13	TRBJ1-2	CASSPGPGAGYTF
TRBV7-9	13	TRBJ2-5	CASRPRGAETQYF
TRBV7-2	14	TRBJ2-7	CASSLKGGGWEQYF
TRBV9	12	TRBJ2-2	CASSTATGELFF
TRBV3-1	15	TRBJ1-2	CASSQASRGDYGYTF
TRBV28	13	TRBJ2-7	CASGGTDSYEQYF
TRBV10-2	13	TRBJ2-3	CASSVYRADTQYF
TRBV4-3	15	TRBJ2-7	CASSQEGGGPYEQYF
TRBV7-2	14	TRBJ2-7	CASSLAARVQRVAF
TRBV5-1	13	TRBJ1-1	CASSQDTHTEAFF
TRBV29-1	12	TRBJ2-7	CSVGDGDYEQYF
TRBV29-1	15	TRBJ2-1	CSVDQGGQGRGEQFF
TRBV18	13	TRBJ1-1	CASSQGTTTEAFF
TRBV3-1	12	TRBJ1-1	CASSLADFEAFF
TRBV9	15	TRBJ2-3	CASSSLAFRSDTQYF
TRBV7-2	15	TRBJ2-3	CASSPGGVRTDTQYF
TRBV2	13	TRBJ2-3	CASKEQITDTQYF
TRBV27	16	TRBJ1-6	CASSREGANYNSPLHF
TRBV5-6	16	TRBJ1-1	CASSLDQGHMNTEAFF
TRBV27	12	TRBJ2-7	CASSLLGQGEYF
TRBV10-3	13	TRBJ1-2	CAISGATWAGYTF
TRBV6-5	19	TRBJ2-7	CASSYSAGTGPKRTYEQYF
TRBV7-2	15	TRBJ2-3	CASSLMAGTTDTQYF
TRBV7-9	12	TRBJ1-1	CASSFSGVEAFF
TRBV5-7	14	TRBJ1-5	CASSFATGSQPQHF
TRBV19	15	TRBJ1-3	CASSMALSSGNTIYF
TRBV11-2	14	TRBJ1-6	CASSPGQGRSPLHF
TRBV12-3/TRBV12-4	13	TRBJ1-2	CASSGDGHYGYTF